This T cell receptor beta chain derives from a study of a mutant IDH1 vaccine in newly diagnosed glioma. At the level of the study: Vaccine dosing followed radiotherapy by 4-6 weeks, or accompanied temozolomide cycles. Radiotherapy, temozolomide, or both had been given previously, and both were given to most.

The time point denotes: week 47, end of study. Alongside topical imiquimod, each dose of vaccine comprised 300 ug of mutant IDH1 20-mer peptide. Only in-frame clones appear in the TCRdb table, and some are missing; sequencing was by immunoSEQ multiplex PCR. The data show 56,000 or so clones, approximately 75% seen once. This clone has only one observation. The target antigen is unknown. The sequenced sample was PBMCs, obtained from a glioma patient whose treatment included an IDH1 peptide vaccine. The receptor was isolated from a man aged 50 to 60 with glioma.

The CDR3 spells CATRGTGDKGYTF. As DNA, the CDR3 is TGTGCCACCCGCGGGACAGGGGACAAGGGCTACACCTTC. V usage is TRBV19 and J usage is TRBJ1-2; 10 nucleotides match TRBD1. Germline V gene sequence: CDR1 LNHDA, CDR2 SQIVND (reference sequence). CDR3 length: 13 amino acids. V shed 10 bases and J 8 bases; nucleotides not matched to a gene: 10.